This T cell receptor beta chain was identified during a study of blood T cell repertoires in COVID-19. Overall study context: COVID-19 samples from acute and convalescent phases originated in the United States, Italy and Spain.

Germline V lookup: CDR1 SGHDT, CDR2 YYEEEE. There are 14 residues in the CDR3. The germline V and J ends were trimmed by 3 bases and 2 bases, with 12 bases remaining between them. Method: immunoSEQ multiplex PCR; TCRdb's copy keeps in-frame clones and lacks some. The profile covers approximately 76,000 clones, with 75% to 90% appearing a single time and around 40% taken by the ten largest. The specimen sequenced was peripheral blood. The chain has TRBV5-6 and TRBJ2-7; D may be TRBD2 (5 bases). This clonotype was sampled from a woman older than 75 with active or convalescent COVID-19. The CDR3: CASSWAVGAYEQYF. For the CDR3, the DNA is TGTGCCAGCAGCTGGGCCGTCGGGGCCTACGAGCAGTACTTC.